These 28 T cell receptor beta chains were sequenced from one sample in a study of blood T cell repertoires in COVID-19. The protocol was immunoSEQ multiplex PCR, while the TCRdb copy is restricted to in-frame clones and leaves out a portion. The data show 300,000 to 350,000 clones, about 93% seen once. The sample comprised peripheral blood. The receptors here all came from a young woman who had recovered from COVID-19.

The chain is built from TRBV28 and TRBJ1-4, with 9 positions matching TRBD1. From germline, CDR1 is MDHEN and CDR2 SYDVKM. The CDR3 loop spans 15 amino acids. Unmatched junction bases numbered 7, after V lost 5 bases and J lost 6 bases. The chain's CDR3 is CASSPLGDRDEKLFF. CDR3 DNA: TGTGCCAGCAGTCCCCTGGGGGACAGGGATGAAAAACTGTTTTTT.

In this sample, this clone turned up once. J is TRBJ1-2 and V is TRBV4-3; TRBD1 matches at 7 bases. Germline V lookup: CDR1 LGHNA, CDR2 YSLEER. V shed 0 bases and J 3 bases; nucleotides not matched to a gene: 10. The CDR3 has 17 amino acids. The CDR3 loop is CASSQDYQDRPYYGYTF. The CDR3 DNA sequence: TGCGCCAGCAGCCAAGATTATCAGGACAGGCCATACTATGGCTACACCTTC.

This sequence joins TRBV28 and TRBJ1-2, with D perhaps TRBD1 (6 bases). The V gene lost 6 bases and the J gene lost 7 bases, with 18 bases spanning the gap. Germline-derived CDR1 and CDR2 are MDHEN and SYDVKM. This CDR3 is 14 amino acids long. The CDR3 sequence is CASRPAQGRGGYTF. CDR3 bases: TGTGCCAGCAGACCCGCACAGGGACGAGGTGGCTACACCTTC.

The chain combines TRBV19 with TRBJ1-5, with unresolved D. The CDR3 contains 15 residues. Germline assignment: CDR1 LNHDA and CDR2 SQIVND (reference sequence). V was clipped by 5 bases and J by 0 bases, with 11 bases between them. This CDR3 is CASSGRATSNQPQHF. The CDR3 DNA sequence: TGTGCCAGTAGTGGGAGGGCAACTAGCAATCAGCCCCAGCATTTT. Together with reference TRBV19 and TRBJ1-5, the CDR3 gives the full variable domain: DGGITQSPKYLFRKEGQNVTLSCEQNLNHDAMYWYRQDPGQGLRLIYYSQIVNDFQKGDIAEGYSVSREKKESFPLTVTSAQKNPTAFYLCASSGRATSNQPQHFGDGTRLSIL.

This CDR3 reads CASTPGQRLVYQPQHF. CDR3 bases: TGTGCCAGTACCCCCGGACAGAGACTCGTTTATCAGCCCCAGCATTTT. The chain uses TRBV19 and TRBJ1-5; D perhaps matches TRBD1 (6 bases). This CDR3 spans 16 amino acids. Trimming left V 7 bases short and J 5 bases short, with 21 bases between. CDR1 and CDR2 (germline): LNHDA, SQIVND (reference sequence).

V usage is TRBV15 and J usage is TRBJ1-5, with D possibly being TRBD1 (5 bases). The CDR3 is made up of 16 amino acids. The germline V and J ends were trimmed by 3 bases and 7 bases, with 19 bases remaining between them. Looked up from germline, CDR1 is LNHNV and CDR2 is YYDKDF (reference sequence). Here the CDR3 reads CATSRRVGRGGQPQHF. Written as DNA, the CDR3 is TGTGCCACCAGCAGGAGGGTTGGGAGGGGTGGACAGCCCCAGCATTTT.

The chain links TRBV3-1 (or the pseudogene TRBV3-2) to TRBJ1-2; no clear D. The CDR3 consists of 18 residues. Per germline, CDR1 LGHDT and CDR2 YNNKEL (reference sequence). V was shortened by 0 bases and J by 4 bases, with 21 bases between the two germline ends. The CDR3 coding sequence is TGTGCCAGCAGCCAAGACTCGGACCGGGGATTGCCGTTCTATGGCTACACCTTC. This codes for CASSQDSDRGLPFYGYTF.

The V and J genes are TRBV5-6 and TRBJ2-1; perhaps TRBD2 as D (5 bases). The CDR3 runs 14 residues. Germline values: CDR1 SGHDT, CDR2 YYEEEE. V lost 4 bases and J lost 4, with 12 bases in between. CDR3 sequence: CASSPMDWYNEQFF. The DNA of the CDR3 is TGTGCCAGCAGCCCCATGGACTGGTACAATGAGCAGTTCTTC.

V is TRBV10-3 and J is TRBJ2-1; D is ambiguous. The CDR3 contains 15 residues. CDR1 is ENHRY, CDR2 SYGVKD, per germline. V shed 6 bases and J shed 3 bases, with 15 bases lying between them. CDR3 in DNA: TGTGCCATCAGGCCCGGTGAGATCGACTACAATGAGCAGTTCTTC. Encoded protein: CAIRPGEIDYNEQFF.

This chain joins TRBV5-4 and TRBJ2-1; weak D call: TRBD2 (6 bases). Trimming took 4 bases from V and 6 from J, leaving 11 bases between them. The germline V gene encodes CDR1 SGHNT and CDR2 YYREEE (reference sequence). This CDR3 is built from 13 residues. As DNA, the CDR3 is TGTGCCAGCAGCCCTTCAGCGGGCAATGAGCAGTTCTTC. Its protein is CASSPSAGNEQFF.

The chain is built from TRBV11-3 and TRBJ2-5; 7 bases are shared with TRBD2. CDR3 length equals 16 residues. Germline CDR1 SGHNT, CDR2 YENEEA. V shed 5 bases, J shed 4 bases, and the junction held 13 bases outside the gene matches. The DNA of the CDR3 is TGTGCCAGCAGCCTTAATAGCGGGCTTAGCGGAGAGACCCAGTACTTC. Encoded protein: CASSLNSGLSGETQYF.

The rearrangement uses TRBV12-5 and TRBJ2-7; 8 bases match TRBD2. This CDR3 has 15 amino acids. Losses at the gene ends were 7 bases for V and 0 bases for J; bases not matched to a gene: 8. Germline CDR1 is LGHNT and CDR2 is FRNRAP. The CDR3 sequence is CASELAGLSSYEQYV. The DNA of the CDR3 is TGTGCTAGTGAATTAGCGGGACTAAGCTCCTACGAGCAGTACGTC.

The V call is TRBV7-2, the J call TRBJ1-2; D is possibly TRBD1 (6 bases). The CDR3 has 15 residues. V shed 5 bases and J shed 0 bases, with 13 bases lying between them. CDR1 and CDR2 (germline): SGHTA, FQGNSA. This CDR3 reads CASSKDRPSNYGYTF. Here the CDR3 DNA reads TGTGCCAGCAGCAAAGACAGGCCGTCTAACTATGGCTACACCTTC.

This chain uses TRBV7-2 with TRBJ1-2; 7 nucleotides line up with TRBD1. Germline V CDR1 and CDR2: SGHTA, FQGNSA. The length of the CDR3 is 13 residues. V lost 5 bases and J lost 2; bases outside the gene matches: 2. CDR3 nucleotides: TGTGCCAGCAGCGTGACAGGGAACTATGGCTACACCTTC. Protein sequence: CASSVTGNYGYTF.

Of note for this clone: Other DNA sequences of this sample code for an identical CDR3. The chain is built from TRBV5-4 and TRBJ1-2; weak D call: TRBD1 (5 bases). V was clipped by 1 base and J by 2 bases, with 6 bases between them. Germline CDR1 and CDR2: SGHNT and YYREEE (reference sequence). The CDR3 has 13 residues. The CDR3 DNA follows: TGTGCCAGCAGCTTGCAGGGCAACTATGGCTACACCTTC. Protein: CASSLQGNYGYTF.

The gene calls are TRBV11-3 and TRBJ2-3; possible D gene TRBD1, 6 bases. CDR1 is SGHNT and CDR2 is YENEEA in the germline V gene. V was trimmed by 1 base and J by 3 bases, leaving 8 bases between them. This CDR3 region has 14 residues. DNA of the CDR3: TGTGCCAGCAGCTTAGGACAGGAGACAGATACGCAGTATTTT. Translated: CASSLGQETDTQYF.

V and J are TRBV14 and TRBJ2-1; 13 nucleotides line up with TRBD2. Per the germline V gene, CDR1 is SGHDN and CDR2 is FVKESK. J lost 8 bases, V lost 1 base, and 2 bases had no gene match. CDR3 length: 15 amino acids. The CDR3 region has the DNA TGTGCCAGCAGCCAAGGACTAGCGGGGGGCGATGAGCAGTTCTTC. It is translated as CASSQGLAGGDEQFF.

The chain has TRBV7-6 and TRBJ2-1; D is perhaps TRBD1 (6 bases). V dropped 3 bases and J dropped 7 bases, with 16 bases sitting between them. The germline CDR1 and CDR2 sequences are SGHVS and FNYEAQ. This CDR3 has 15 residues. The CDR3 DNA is TGTGCCAGCAGCTTGACCCCACAGGGTGGGAATGAGCAGTTCTTC. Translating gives CASSLTPQGGNEQFF.

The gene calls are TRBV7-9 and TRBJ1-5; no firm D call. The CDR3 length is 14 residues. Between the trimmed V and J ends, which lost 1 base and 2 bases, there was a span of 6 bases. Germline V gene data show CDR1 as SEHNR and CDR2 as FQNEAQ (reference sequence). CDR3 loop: CASSLDSGNQPQHF. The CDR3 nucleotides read TGTGCCAGCAGCTTAGACTCGGGCAATCAGCCCCAGCATTTT.

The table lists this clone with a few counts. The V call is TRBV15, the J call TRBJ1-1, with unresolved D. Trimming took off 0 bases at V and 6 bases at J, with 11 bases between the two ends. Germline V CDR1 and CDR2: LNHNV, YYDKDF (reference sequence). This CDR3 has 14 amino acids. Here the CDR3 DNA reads TGTGCCACCAGCAGAGACCCCGACGACTCTGAAGCTTTCTTT. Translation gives CATSRDPDDSEAFF.

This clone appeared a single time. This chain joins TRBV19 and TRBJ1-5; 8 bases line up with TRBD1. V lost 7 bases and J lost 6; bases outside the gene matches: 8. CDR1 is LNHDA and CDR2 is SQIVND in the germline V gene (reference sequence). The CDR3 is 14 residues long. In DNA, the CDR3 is TGTGCCAGTAATGTGGACAGGGTGGGTCAGCCCCAGCATTTT. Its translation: CASNVDRVGQPQHF.

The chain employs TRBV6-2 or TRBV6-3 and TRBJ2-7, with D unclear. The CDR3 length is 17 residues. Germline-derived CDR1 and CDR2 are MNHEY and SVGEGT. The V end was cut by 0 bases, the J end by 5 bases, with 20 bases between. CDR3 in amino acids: CASSYSMFSVYPDEQYV. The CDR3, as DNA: TGTGCCAGCAGTTACTCGATGTTTTCGGTGTACCCTGACGAGCAGTACGTC.

Here the CDR3 DNA reads TGTGCCAGCTCTCAGGGGGCTGGAAACACCATATATTTT. It yields the protein CASSQGAGNTIYF. J is TRBJ1-3 and V is TRBV6-6; TRBD1 matches 7 bases. Germline V gene data show CDR1 as MNHNY and CDR2 as SVGAGI (reference sequence). V was pared by 8 bases and J by 2 bases, with 3 bases of the junction left unmatched. This CDR3 has 13 amino acids.

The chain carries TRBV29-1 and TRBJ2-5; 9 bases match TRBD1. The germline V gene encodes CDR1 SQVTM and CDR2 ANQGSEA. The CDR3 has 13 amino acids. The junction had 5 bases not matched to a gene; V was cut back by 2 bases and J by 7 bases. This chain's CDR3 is CSVERDREGTQYF. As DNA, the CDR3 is TGCAGCGTTGAACGGGACAGGGAGGGGACCCAGTACTTC.

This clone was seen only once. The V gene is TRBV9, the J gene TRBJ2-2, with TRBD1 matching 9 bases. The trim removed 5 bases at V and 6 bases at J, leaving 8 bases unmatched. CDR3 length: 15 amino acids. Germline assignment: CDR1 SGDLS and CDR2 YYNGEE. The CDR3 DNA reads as TGTGCCAGCAGGAGGGGGACAGGGTTCCCCGGGGAGCTGTTTTTT. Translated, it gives CASRRGTGFPGELFF. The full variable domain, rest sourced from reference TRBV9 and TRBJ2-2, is DSGVTQTPKHLITATGQRVTLRCSPRSGDLSVYWYQQSLDQGLQFLIQYYNGEERAKGNILERFSAQQFPDLHSELNLSSLELGDSALYFCASRRGTGFPGELFFGEGSRLTVL.

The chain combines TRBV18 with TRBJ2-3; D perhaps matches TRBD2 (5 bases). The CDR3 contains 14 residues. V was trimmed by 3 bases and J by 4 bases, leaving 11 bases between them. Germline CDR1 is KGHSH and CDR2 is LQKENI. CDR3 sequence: CASSPLTRADTQYF. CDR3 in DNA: TGTGCCAGCTCACCCCTAACGAGGGCAGATACGCAGTATTTT. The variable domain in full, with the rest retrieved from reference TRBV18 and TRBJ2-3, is NAGVMQNPRHLVRRRGQEARLRCSPMKGHSHVYWYRQLPEEGLKFMVYLQKENIIDESGMPKERFSAEFPKEGPSILRIQQVVRGDSAAYFCASSPLTRADTQYFGPGTRLTVL.

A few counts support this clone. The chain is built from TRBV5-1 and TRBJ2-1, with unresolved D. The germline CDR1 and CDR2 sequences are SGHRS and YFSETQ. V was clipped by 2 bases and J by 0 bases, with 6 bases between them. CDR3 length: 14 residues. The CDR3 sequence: CASSLESSYNEQFF. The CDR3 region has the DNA TGCGCCAGCAGCTTAGAGAGCTCCTACAATGAGCAGTTCTTC.

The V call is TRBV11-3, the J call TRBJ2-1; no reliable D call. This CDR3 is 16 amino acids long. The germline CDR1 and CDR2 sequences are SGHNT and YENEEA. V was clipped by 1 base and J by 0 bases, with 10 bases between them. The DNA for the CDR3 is TGTGCCAGCAGCTTAGCCAGAATTTCCTCCTACAATGAGCAGTTCTTC. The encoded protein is CASSLARISSYNEQFF.